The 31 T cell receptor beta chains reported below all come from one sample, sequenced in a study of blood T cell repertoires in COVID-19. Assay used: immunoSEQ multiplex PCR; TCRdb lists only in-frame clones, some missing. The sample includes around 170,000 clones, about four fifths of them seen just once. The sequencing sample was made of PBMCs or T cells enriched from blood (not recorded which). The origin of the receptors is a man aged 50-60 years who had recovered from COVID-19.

The chain's CDR3 is CAISESAGVGAEQYF. CDR3 coding DNA: TGTGCCATCAGTGAGTCGGCAGGGGTTGGAGCTGAGCAGTACTTC. The chain recombines TRBV10-3 with TRBJ2-7, with D possibly TRBD1 on 6 matching bases. The CDR3 is made up of 15 amino acids. Germline lookup yields CDR1 ENHRY and CDR2 SYGVKD. With 0 bases removed from V and 7 bases from J, the gap between germline ends came to 16 bases.

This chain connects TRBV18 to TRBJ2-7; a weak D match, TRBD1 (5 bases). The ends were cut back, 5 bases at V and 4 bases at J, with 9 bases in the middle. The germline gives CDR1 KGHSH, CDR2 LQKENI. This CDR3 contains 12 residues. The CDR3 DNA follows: TGTGCCAGCTCATCAGGGAAATACGAGCAGTACTTC. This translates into CASSSGKYEQYF.

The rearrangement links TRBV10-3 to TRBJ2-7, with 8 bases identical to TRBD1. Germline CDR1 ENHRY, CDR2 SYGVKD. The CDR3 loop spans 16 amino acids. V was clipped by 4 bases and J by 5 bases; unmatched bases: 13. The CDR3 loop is CAISAGQGALSDEQYF. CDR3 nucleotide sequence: TGTGCCATCAGTGCGGGTCAGGGGGCGCTTTCGGACGAGCAGTACTTC.

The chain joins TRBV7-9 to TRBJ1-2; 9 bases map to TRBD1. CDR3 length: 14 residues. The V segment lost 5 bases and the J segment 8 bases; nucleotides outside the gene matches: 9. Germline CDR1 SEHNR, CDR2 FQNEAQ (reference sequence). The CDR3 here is CASSRGQGIDGYTF. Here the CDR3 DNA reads TGTGCCAGCAGCAGGGGACAGGGAATTGACGGCTACACCTTC. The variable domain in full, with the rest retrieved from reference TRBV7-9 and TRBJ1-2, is DTGVSQNPRHKITKRGQNVTFRCDPISEHNRLYWYRQTLGQGPEFLTYFQNEAQLEKSRLLSDRFSAERPKGSFSTLEIQRTEQGDSAMYLCASSRGQGIDGYTFGSGTRLTVV.

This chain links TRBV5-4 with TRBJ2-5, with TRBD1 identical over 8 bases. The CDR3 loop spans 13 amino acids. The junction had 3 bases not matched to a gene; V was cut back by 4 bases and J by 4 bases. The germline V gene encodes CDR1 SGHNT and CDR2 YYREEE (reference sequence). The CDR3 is CASSKDRGETQYF. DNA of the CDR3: TGTGCCAGCAGCAAAGACAGGGGAGAGACCCAGTACTTC. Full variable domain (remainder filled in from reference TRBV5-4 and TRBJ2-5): ETGVTQSPTHLIKTRGQQVTLRCSSQSGHNTVSWYQQALGQGPQFIFQYYREEENGRGNFPPRFSGLQFPNYSSELNVNALELDDSALYLCASSKDRGETQYFGPGTRLLVL.

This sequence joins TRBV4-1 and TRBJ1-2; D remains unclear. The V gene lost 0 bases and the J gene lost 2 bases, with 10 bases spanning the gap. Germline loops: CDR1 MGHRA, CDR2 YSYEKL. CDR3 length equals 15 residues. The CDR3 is CASSQEETVNYGYTF. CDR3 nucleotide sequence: TGCGCCAGCAGCCAAGAGGAGACGGTGAACTATGGCTACACCTTC.

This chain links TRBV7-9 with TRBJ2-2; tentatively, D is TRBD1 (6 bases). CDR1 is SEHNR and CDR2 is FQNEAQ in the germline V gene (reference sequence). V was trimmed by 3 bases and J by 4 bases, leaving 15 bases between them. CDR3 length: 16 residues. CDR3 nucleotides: TGTGCCAGCAGCTTGATCCGGGACACCTTCACCGGGGAGCTGTTTTTT. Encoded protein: CASSLIRDTFTGELFF.

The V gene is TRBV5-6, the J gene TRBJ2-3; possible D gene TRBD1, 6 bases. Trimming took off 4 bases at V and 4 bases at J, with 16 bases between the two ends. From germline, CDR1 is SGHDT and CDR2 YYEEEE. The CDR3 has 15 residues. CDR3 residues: CASSPGTNIPDTQYF. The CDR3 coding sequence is TGTGCCAGCAGCCCAGGGACAAATATCCCAGATACGCAGTATTTT. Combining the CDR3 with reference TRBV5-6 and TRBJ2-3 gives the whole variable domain DAGVTQSPTHLIKTRGQQVTLRCSPKSGHDTVSWYQQALGQGPQFIFQYYEEEERQRGNFPDRFSGHQFPNYSSELNVNALLLGDSALYLCASSPGTNIPDTQYFGPGTRLTVL.

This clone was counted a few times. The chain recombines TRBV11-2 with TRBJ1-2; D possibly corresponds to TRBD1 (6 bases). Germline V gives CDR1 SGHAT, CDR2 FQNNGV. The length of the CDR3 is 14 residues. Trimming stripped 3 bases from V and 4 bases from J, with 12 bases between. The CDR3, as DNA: TGTGCCAGCAGCTTTCTTAGGGGGGGCTATGGCTACACCTTC. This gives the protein CASSFLRGGYGYTF.

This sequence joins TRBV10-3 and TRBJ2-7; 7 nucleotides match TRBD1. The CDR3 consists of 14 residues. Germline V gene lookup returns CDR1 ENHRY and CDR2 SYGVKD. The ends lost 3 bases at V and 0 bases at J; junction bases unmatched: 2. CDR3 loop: CAISDRGHSYEQYF. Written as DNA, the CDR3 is TGTGCCATCAGTGATAGGGGGCACTCCTACGAGCAGTACTTC.

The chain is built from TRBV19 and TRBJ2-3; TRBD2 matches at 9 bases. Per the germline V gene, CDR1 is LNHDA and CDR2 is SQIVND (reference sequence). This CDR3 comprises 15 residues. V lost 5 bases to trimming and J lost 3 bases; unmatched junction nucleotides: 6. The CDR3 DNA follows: TGTGCCAGTAGTCTTTCTAGCGGGGTAACAGATACGCAGTATTTT. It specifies CASSLSSGVTDTQYF. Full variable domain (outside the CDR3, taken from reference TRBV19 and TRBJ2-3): DGGITQSPKYLFRKEGQNVTLSCEQNLNHDAMYWYRQDPGQGLRLIYYSQIVNDFQKGDIAEGYSVSREKKESFPLTVTSAQKNPTAFYLCASSLSSGVTDTQYFGPGTRLTVL.

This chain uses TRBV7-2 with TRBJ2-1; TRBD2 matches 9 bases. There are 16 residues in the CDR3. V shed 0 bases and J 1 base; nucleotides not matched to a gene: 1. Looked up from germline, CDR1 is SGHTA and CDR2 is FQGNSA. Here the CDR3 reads CASSLALAGSYNEQFF. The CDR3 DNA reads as TGTGCCAGCAGCTTAGCTCTAGCGGGGTCCTACAATGAGCAGTTCTTC.

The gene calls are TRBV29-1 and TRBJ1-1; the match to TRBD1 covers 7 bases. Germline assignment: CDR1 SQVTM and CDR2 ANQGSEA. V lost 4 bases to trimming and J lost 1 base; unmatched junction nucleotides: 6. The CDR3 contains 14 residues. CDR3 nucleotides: TGCAGCGTTGCCCCGACAGGGTGGAACACTGAAGCTTTCTTT. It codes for CSVAPTGWNTEAFF.

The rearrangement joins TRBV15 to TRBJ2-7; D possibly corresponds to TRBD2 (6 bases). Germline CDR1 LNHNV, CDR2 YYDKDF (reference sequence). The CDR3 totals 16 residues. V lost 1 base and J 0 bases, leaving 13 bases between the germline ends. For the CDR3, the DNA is TGTGCCACCAGCAGAGTATCGGTGGGAGGCTCCTACGAGCAGTACTTC. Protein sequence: CATSRVSVGGSYEQYF.

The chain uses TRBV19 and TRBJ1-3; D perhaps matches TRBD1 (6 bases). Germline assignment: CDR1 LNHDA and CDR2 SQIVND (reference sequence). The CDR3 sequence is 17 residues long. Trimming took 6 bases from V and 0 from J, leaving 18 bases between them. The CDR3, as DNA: TGTGCCAGTAGCAGGGGTTACATCAGCTACTCTGGAAACACCATATATTTT. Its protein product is CASSRGYISYSGNTIYF.

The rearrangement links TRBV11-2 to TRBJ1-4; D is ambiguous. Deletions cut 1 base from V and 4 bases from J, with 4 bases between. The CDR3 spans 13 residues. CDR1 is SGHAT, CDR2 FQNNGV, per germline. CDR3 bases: TGTGCCAGCAGCTTAGTCGTTAATGAAAAACTGTTTTTT. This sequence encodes CASSLVVNEKLFF.

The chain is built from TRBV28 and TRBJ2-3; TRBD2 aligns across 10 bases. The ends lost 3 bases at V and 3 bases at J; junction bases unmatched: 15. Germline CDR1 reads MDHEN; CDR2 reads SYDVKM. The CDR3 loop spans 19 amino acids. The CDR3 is CASSFQGRIGTSETDTQYF. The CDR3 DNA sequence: TGTGCCAGCAGTTTTCAGGGTCGAATAGGGACTAGCGAAACAGATACGCAGTATTTT. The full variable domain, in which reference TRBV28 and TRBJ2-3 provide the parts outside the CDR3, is DVKVTQSSRYLVKRTGEKVFLECVQDMDHENMFWYRQDPGLGLRLIYFSYDVKMKEKGDIPEGYSVSREKKERFSLILESASTNQTSMYLCASSFQGRIGTSETDTQYFGPGTRLTVL.

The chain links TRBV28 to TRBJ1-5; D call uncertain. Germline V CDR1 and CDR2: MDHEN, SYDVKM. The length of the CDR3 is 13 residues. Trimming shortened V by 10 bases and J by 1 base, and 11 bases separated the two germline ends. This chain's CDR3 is CATFPGSNQPQHF. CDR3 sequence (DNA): TGTGCCACCTTTCCGGGGAGCAATCAGCCCCAGCATTTT. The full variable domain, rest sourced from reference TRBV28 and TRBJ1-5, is DVKVTQSSRYLVKRTGEKVFLECVQDMDHENMFWYRQDPGLGLRLIYFSYDVKMKEKGDIPEGYSVSREKKERFSLILESASTNQTSMYLCATFPGSNQPQHFGDGTRLSIL.

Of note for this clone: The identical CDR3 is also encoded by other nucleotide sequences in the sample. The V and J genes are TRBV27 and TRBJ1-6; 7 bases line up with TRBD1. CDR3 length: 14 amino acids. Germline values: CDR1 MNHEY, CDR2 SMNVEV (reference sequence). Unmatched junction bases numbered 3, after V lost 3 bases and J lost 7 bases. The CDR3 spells CASSFYRGNSPLHF. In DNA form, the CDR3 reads TGTGCCAGCAGTTTTTACAGGGGCAATTCACCCCTCCACTTT.

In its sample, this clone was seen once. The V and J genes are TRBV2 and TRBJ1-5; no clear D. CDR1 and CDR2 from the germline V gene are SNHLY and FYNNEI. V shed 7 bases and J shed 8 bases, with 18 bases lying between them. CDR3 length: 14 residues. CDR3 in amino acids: CASTAGQWNKPQHF. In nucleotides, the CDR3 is TGTGCCAGCACCGCTGGGCAGTGGAATAAGCCCCAGCATTTT.

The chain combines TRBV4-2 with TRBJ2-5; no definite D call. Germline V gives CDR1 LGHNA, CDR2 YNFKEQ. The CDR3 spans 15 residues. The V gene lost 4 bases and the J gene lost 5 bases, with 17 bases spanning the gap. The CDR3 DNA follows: TGTGCCAGCAGCCCGTCGGTCCAGCGTGGGGAGACCCAGTACTTC. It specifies CASSPSVQRGETQYF.

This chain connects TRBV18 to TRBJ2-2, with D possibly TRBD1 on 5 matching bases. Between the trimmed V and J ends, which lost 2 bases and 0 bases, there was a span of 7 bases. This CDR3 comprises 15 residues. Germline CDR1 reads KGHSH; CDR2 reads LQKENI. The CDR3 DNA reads TGTGCCAGCTCACCAGACAGCGCGAACACCGGGGAGCTGTTTTTT. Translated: CASSPDSANTGELFF.

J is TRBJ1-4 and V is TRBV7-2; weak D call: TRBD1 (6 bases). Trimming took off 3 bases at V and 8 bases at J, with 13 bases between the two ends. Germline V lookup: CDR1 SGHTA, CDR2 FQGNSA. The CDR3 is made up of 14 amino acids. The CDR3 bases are TGTGCCAGCAGCTTCCAAGGGGGTGGAGAAAAACTGTTTTTT. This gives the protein CASSFQGGGEKLFF.

The CDR3 region is CASSLVGVGGYNEQFF. CDR3 nucleotides: TGTGCCAGCAGCTTAGTGGGTGTGGGGGGTTACAATGAGCAGTTCTTC. The chain combines TRBV7-2 with TRBJ2-1; possibly TRBD2 for D (6 bases). The CDR3 has 16 residues. Deletions cut 1 base from V and 4 bases from J, with 14 bases between. Germline CDR1 is SGHTA and CDR2 is FQGNSA. The full variable domain, its missing parts supplied by reference TRBV7-2 and TRBJ2-1, is GAGVSQSPSNKVTEKGKDVELRCDPISGHTALYWYRQSLGQGLEFLIYFQGNSAPDKSGLPSDRFSAERTGGSVSTLTIQRTQQEDSAVYLCASSLVGVGGYNEQFFGPGTRLTVL.

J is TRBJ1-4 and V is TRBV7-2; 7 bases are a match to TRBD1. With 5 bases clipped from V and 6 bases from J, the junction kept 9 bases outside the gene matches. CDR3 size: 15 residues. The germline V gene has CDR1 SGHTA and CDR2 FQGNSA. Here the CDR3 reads CASSPQTGWYEKLFF. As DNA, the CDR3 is TGTGCCAGCAGCCCCCAGACAGGGTGGTATGAAAAACTGTTTTTT.

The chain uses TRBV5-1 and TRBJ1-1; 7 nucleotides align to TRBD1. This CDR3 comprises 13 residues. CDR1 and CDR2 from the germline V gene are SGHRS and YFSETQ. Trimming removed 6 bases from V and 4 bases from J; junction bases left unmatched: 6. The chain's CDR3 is CASTPQGGTEAFF. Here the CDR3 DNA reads TGCGCCAGCACTCCGCAGGGGGGCACTGAAGCTTTCTTT.

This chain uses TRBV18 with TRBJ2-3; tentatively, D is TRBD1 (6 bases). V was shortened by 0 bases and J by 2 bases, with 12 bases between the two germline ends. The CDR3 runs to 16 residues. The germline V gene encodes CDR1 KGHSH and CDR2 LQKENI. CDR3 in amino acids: CASSPPGRGFTDTQYF. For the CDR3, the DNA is TGTGCCAGCTCACCACCGGGCAGGGGATTCACAGATACGCAGTATTTT.

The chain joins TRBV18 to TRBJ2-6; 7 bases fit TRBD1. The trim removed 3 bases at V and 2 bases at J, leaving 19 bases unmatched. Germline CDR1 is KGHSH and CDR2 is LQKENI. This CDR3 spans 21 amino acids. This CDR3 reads CASSPAAGRQGNWAGANVLTF. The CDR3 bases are TGTGCCAGCTCACCCGCCGCGGGTCGACAGGGAAATTGGGCTGGGGCCAACGTCCTGACTTTC.

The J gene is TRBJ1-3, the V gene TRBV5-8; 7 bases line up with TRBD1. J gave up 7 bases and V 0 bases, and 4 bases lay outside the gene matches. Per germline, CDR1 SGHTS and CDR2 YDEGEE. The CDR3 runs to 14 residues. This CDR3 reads CASSLGQGTNTIYF. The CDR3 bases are TGTGCCAGCAGCTTGGGACAGGGAACGAACACCATATATTTT.

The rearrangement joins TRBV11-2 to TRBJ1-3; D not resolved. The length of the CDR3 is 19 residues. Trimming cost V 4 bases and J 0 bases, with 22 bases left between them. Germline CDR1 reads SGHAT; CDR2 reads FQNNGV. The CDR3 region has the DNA TGTGCCAGCAGCTCGACAATTAAACGAACACTTACCTCTGGAAACACCATATATTTT. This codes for CASSSTIKRTLTSGNTIYF. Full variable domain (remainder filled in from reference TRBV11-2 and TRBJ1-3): EAGVAQSPRYKIIEKRQSVAFWCNPISGHATLYWYQQILGQGPKLLIQFQNNGVVDDSQLPKDRFSAERLKGVDSTLKIQPAKLEDSAVYLCASSSTIKRTLTSGNTIYFGEGSWLTVV.

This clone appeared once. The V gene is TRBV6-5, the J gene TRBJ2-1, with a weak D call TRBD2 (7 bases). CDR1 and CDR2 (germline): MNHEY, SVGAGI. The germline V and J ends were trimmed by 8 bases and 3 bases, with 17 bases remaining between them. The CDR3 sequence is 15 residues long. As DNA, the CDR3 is TGTGCCAGCCAATTAGGGGGGGCCGTCTACAATGAGCAGTTCTTC. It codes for CASQLGGAVYNEQFF.